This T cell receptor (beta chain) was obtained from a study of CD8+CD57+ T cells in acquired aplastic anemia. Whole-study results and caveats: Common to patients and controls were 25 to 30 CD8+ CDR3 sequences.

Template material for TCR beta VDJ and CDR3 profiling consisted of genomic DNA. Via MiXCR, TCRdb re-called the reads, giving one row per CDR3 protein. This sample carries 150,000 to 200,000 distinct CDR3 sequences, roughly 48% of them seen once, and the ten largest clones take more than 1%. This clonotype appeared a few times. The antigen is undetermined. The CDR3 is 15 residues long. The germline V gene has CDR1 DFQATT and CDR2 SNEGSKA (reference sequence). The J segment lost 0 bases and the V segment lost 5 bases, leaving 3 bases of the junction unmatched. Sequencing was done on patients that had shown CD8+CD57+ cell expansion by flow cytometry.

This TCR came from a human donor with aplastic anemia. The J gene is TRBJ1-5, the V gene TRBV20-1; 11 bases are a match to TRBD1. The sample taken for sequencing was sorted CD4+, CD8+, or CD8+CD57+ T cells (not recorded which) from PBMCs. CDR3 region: CSAGQGAGSNQPQHF. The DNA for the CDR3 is TGCAGTGCTGGACAGGGGGCCGGTAGCAATCAGCCCCAGCATTTT.